The 3 T cell receptor beta chains below were found in one sample sequenced in a study of cytomegalovirus exposure and HLA in healthy donors. A multiplex PCR was run with 60 Vbeta primers and 13 Jbeta primers. Profiled with immunoSEQ multiplex PCR; TCRdb holds only in-frame clones, not every one. The sample includes roughly 200,000 clones, around 80% of them seen just once. Sequencing was done on a sample of PBMCs. These receptors were obtained from a man aged 35 to 55 in good health and CMV-seropositive.

A remark on this clone: The junction does not match germline at one end; this may be a read error. The gene calls are TRBV7-9 and TRBJ2-1, with TRBD1 matching over 8 bases. The germline V gene encodes CDR1 SEHNR and CDR2 FQNEAQ (reference sequence). CDR3 length equals 18 residues. This CDR3 reads CSSSLSQGAWSSYNEQFF. CDR3 DNA sequence: TGTTCCAGCAGCTTATCGCAGGGGGCTTGGAGCTCCTACAATGAGCAGTTCTTC.

This clone was picked up a small number of times. The rearrangement links TRBV9 to TRBJ1-1, with D possibly matching TRBD1 (5 bases). The CDR3 has 14 amino acids. Between the trimmed V and J ends, which lost 0 bases and 4 bases, there was a span of 10 bases. The V gene's germline CDR1 is SGDLS and CDR2 YYNGEE. The CDR3 reads CASSVGRATTEAFF. The CDR3 region has the DNA TGTGCCAGCAGCGTAGGCAGGGCGACCACTGAAGCTTTCTTT. The whole variable domain, remainder taken from reference TRBV9 and TRBJ1-1, is DSGVTQTPKHLITATGQRVTLRCSPRSGDLSVYWYQQSLDQGLQFLIQYYNGEERAKGNILERFSAQQFPDLHSELNLSSLELGDSALYFCASSVGRATTEAFFGQGTRLTVV.

The chain has TRBV2 and TRBJ1-5; D unclear. V lost 0 bases and J lost 0, with 3 bases in between. Germline V gene data show CDR1 as SNHLY and CDR2 as FYNNEI. CDR3 length equals 14 residues. The CDR3 is CASSEANSNQPQHF. CDR3 nucleotides: TGTGCCAGCAGTGAAGCCAATAGCAATCAGCCCCAGCATTTT.